The T cell receptor (beta chain) under discussion was sequenced for a study of neoadjuvant nivolumab and ipilimumab in lung cancer. Study-wide results and caveats: Only two of four nivolumab-treated tumors gained richness and clonality by surgery.

Deletions cut 0 bases from V and 3 bases from J, with 15 bases between. Per germline, CDR1 SGHAT and CDR2 FQNNGV. This CDR3 has 16 amino acids. Turning to this clone: What it binds is not known.

Profiled with immunoSEQ multiplex PCR; TCRdb holds only in-frame clones, not every one. The table includes about 18,000 clones, about nine tenths detected once. Sequenced here: peripheral blood, sampled before neoadjuvant nivolumab, alone or with ipilimumab. The chain uses TRBV11-2 and TRBJ2-7, with D possibly TRBD2 on 5 matching bases. This TCR was recovered from an adult with non-small cell lung cancer. The CDR3 region has the DNA TGTGCCAGCAGCTTAGATCTCGGGGAAATGATCTACGAGCAGTACTTC. Translation gives CASSLDLGEMIYEQYF. The variable domain in full, completed from reference TRBV11-2 and TRBJ2-7, reads EAGVAQSPRYKIIEKRQSVAFWCNPISGHATLYWYQQILGQGPKLLIQFQNNGVVDDSQLPKDRFSAERLKGVDSTLKIQPAKLEDSAVYLCASSLDLGEMIYEQYFGPGTRLTVT.